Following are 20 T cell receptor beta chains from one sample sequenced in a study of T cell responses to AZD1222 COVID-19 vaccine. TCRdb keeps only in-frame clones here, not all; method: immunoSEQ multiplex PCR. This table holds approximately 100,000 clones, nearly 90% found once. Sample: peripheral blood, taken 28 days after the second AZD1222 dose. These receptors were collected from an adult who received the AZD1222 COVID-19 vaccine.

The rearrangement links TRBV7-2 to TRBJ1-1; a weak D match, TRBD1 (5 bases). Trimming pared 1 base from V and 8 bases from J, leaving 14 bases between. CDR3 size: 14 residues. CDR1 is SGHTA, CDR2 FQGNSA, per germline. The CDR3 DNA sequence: TGTGCCAGCAGCTTAGGGTGGTTGAGGGACGAAGCTTTCTTT. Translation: CASSLGWLRDEAFF. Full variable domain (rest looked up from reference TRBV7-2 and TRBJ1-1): GAGVSQSPSNKVTEKGKDVELRCDPISGHTALYWYRQSLGQGLEFLIYFQGNSAPDKSGLPSDRFSAERTGGSVSTLTIQRTQQEDSAVYLCASSLGWLRDEAFFGQGTRLTVV.

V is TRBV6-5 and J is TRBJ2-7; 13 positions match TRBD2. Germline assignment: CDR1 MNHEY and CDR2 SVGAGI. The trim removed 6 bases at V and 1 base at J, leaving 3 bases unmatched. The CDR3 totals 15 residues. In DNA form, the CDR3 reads TGTGCCAGCAGGACGGGACTAGCGGGATCCTACGAGCAGTACTTC. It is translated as CASRTGLAGSYEQYF.

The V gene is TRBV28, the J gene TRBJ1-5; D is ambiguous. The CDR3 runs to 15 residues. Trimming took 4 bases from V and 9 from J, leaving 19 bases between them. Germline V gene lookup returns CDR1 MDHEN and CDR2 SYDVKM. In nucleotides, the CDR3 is TGTGCCAGCAGTTCCCTCAGAGCAGGAGTAGTGCCCCAGCATTTT. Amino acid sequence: CASSSLRAGVVPQHF.

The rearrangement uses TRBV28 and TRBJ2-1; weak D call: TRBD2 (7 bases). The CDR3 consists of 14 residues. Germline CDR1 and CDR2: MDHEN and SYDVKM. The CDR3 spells CAGGAPPPSNEQFF. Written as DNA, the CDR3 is TGTGCGGGGGGGGCCCCTCCACCATCCAATGAGCAGTTCTTC. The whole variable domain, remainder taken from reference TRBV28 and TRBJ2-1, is DVKVTQSSRYLVKRTGEKVFLECVQDMDHENMFWYRQDPGLGLRLIYFSYDVKMKEKGDIPEGYSVSREKKERFSLILESASTNQTSMYLCAGGAPPPSNEQFFGPGTRLTVL.

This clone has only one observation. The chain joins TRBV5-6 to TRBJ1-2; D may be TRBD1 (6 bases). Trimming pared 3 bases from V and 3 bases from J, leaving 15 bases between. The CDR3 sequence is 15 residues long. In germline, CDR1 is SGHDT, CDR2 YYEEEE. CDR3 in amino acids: CASSSYREVDYGYTF. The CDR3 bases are TGTGCCAGCAGCTCTTACAGGGAGGTCGACTATGGCTACACCTTC.

The DNA of the CDR3 is TGTGCCAGCAGCTTAGGGCTTTCTACGGGAGGAACACAAGAGACCCAGTACTTC. Translated: CASSLGLSTGGTQETQYF. The chain carries TRBV7-3 and TRBJ2-5; 7 nucleotides line up with TRBD2. This CDR3 contains 18 residues. Germline loops: CDR1 SGHTA, CDR2 FQGTGA. Trimming removed 2 bases from V and 2 bases from J; junction bases left unmatched: 14. The complete variable domain, with remaining parts taken from reference TRBV7-3 and TRBJ2-5, reads GAGVSQTPSNKVTEKGKYVELRCDPISGHTALYWYRQSLGQGPEFLIYFQGTGAADDSGLPNDRFFAVRPEGSVSTLKIQRTERGDSAVYLCASSLGLSTGGTQETQYFGPGTRLLVL.

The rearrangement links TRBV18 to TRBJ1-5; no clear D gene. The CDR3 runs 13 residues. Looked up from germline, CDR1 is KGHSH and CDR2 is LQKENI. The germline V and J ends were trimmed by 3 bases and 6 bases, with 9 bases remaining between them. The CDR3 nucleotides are TGTGCCAGCTCACCCGGGCAAGGTCAGCCCCAGCATTTT. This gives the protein CASSPGQGQPQHF. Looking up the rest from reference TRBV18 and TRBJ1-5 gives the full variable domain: NAGVMQNPRHLVRRRGQEARLRCSPMKGHSHVYWYRQLPEEGLKFMVYLQKENIIDESGMPKERFSAEFPKEGPSILRIQQVVRGDSAAYFCASSPGQGQPQHFGDGTRLSIL.

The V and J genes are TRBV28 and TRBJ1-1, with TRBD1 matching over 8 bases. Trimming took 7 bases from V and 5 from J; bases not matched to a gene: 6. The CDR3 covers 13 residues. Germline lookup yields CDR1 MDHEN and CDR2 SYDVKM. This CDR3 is CASIGQGGTEAFF. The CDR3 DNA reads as TGTGCCAGCATTGGACAGGGTGGTACTGAAGCTTTCTTT.

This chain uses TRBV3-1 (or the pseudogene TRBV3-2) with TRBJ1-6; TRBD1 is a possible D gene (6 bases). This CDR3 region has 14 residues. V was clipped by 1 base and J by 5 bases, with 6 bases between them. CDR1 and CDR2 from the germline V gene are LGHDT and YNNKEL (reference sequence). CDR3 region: CASSQGTDNSPLHF. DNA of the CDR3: TGTGCCAGCAGCCAAGGGACAGATAATTCACCCCTCCACTTT.

The CDR3 protein is CASSLRGDYEQYF. Written as DNA, the CDR3 is TGTGCCAGCAGCTTACGAGGGGACTACGAGCAGTACTTC. V gene TRBV11-1 combines with J gene TRBJ2-7; D is perhaps TRBD1 or TRBD2 (5 bases each). Trimming cost V 2 bases and J 3 bases, with 8 bases left between them. The CDR3 extends over 13 amino acids. Germline V gives CDR1 SGHAT, CDR2 FQDESV (reference sequence). Together with reference TRBV11-1 and TRBJ2-7, the CDR3 gives the full variable domain: EAEVAQSPRYKITEKSQAVAFWCDPISGHATLYWYRQILGQGPELLVQFQDESVVDDSQLPKDRFSAERLKGVDSTLKIQPAELGDSAMYLCASSLRGDYEQYFGPGTRLTVT.

DNA for the CDR3: TGTGCCAGCAGTCCCCGGACAGGGGGCCGGAATGAGCAGTTCTTC. It is translated as CASSPRTGGRNEQFF. The V gene is TRBV6-5, the J gene TRBJ2-1; TRBD1 agrees at 11 bases. The germline V gene has CDR1 MNHEY and CDR2 SVGAGI. Trimming cost V 5 bases and J 7 bases; bases outside gene matches: 7. CDR3 length: 15 amino acids.

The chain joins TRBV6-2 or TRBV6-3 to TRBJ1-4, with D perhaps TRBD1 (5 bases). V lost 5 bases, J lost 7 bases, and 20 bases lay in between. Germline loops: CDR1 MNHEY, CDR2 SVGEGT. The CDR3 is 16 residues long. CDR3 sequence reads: CASSHTLGGDVEKLFF. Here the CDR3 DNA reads TGTGCCAGCAGTCACACCCTGGGGGGAGACGTTGAAAAACTGTTTTTT.

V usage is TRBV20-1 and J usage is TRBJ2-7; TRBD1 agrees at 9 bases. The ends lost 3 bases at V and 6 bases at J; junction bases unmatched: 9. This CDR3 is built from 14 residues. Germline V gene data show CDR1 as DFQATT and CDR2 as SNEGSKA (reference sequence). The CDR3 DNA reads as TGCAGTGCTAGTACCGGGACAGGGAGAGGCGAGCAGTACTTC. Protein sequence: CSASTGTGRGEQYF.

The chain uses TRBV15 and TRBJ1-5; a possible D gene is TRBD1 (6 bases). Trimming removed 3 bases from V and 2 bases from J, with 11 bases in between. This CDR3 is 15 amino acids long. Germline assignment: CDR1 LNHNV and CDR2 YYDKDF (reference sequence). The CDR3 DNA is TGTGCCACCAGCAGGGATAACAGGGGCAATCAGCCCCAGCATTTT. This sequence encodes CATSRDNRGNQPQHF.

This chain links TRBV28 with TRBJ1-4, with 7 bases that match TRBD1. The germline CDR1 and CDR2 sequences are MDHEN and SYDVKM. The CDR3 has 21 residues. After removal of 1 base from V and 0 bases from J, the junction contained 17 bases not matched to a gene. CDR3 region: CASSLSLVQGGLHATNEKLFF. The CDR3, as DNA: TGTGCCAGCAGTTTATCCCTAGTCCAGGGGGGGTTACATGCAACTAATGAAAAACTGTTTTTT. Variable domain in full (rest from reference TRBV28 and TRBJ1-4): DVKVTQSSRYLVKRTGEKVFLECVQDMDHENMFWYRQDPGLGLRLIYFSYDVKMKEKGDIPEGYSVSREKKERFSLILESASTNQTSMYLCASSLSLVQGGLHATNEKLFFGSGTQLSVL.

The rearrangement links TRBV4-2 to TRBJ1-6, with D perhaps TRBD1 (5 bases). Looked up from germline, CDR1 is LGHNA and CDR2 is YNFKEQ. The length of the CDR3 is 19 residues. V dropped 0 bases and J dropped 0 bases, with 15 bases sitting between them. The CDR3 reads CASSQEIARAYSYNSPLHF. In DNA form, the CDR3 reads TGTGCCAGCAGCCAAGAAATTGCCAGGGCGTACTCCTATAATTCACCCCTCCACTTT.

The DNA for the CDR3 is TGTGCCAGTAGTATATATGCAGAGTCTAATCAGCCCCAGCATTTT. Protein: CASSIYAESNQPQHF. The J gene is TRBJ1-5, the V gene TRBV19; D ambiguous. This CDR3 comprises 15 residues. The germline V and J ends were trimmed by 2 bases and 4 bases, with 12 bases remaining between them. Germline CDR1 LNHDA, CDR2 SQIVND (reference sequence).

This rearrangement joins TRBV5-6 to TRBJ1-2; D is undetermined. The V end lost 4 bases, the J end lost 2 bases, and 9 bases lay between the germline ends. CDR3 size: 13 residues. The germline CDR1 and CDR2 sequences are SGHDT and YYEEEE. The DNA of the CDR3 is TGTGCCAGCAGCCAAGATCTCAACTATGGCTACACCTTC. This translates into CASSQDLNYGYTF.

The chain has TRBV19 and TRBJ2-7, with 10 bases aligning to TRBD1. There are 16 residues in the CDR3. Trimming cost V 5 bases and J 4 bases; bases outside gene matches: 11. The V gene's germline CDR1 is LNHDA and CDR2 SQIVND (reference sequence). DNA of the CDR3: TGTGCCAGTAGTCCAAACCGTGGGACAGGGGAGTACGAGCAGTACTTC. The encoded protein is CASSPNRGTGEYEQYF.

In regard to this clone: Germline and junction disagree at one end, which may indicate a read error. CDR3 nucleotide sequence: TGTGCCGCAGCGTCTAGATGGACGGGTTTT. Protein sequence: CAAASRWTGF. The chain recombines TRBV2 with TRBJ2-3; D unclear. The CDR3 is 10 residues long. Germline V gene sequence: CDR1 SNHLY, CDR2 FYNNEI.